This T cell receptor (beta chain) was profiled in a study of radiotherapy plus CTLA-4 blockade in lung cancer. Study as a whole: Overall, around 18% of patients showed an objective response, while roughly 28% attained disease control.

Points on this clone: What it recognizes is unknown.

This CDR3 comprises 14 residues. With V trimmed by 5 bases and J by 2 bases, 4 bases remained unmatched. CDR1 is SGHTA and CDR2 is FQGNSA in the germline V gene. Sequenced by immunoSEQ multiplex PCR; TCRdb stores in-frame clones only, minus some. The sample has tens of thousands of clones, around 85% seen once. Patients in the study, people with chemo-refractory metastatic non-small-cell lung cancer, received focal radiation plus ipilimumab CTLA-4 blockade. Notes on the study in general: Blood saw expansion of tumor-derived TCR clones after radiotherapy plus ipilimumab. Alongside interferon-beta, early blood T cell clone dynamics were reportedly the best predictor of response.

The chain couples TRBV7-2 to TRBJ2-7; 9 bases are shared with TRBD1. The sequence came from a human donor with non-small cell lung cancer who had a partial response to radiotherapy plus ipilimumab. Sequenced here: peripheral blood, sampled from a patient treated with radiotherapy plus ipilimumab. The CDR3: CASSVNRGPYEQYF. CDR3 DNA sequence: TGTGCCAGCAGCGTCAACAGGGGGCCCTACGAGCAGTACTTC.